These 3 T cell receptor beta chains were sequenced from one sample in a study of cytomegalovirus exposure and HLA in healthy donors. Primers: 60 Vbeta forward and 13 Jbeta reverse. Clones were sequenced by immunoSEQ multiplex PCR, and TCRdb holds only the in-frame ones, with some missing. Of approximately 180,000 clones in the sample, around 75% are singletons; the top ten hold less than 2%. What was sequenced was PBMCs. The receptors were gathered from a woman aged 25 to 39 in good health and CMV-seronegative.

J is TRBJ1-4 and V is TRBV5-6; tentative D call: TRBD1 (5 bases). The V and J ends lost 0 bases and 8 bases respectively, with 14 bases between them. Germline CDR1 and CDR2: SGHDT and YYEEEE. CDR3 size: 15 residues. The CDR3 region has the DNA TGTGCCAGCAGCTTGGAACAGGCATATGGGGAAAAACTGTTTTTT. It yields the protein CASSLEQAYGEKLFF.

The chain joins TRBV27 to TRBJ2-3, with 9 nucleotides matching TRBD1. With V trimmed by 5 bases and J by 10 bases, 10 bases remained unmatched. The CDR3 consists of 14 residues. Germline assignment: CDR1 MNHEY and CDR2 SMNVEV (reference sequence). The CDR3 here is CASSPQARQGAQYF. The CDR3 DNA follows: TGTGCCAGCAGTCCACAAGCAAGACAGGGGGCGCAGTATTTT.

This clone was counted a few times. CDR3 in DNA: TGTGCCAGCAGTCCAGGGGGCGCTGGCAATCAGCCCCAGCATTTT. The encoded protein is CASSPGGAGNQPQHF. This chain connects TRBV28 to TRBJ1-5; 8 bases are a match to TRBD1. In germline, CDR1 is MDHEN, CDR2 SYDVKM. V trimming: 5 bases; J trimming: 2 bases; junction bases outside the gene matches: 5. The CDR3 sequence is 15 residues long.